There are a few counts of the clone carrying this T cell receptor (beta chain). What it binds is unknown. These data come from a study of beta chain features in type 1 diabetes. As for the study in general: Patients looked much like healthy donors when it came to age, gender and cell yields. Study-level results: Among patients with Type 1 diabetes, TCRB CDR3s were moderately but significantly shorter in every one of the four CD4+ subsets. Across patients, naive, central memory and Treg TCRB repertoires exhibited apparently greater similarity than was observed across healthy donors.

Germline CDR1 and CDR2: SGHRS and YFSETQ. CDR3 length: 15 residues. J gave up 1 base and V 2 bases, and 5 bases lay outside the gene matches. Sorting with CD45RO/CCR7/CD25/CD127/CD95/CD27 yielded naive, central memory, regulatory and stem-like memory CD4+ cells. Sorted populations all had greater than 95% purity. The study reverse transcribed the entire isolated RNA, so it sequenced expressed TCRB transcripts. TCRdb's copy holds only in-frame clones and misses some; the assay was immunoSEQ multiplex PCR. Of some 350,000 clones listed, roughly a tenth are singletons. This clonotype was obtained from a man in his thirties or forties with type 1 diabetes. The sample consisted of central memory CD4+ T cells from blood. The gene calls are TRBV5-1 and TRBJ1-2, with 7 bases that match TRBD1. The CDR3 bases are TGCGCCAGCAGCTTTTTGACAGGGAATAACTATGGCTACACCTTC. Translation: CASSFLTGNNYGYTF. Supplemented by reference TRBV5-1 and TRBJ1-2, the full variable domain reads KAGVTQTPRYLIKTRGQQVTLSCSPISGHRSVSWYQQTPGQGLQFLFEYFSETQRNKGNFPGRFSGRQFSNSRSEMNVSTLELGDSALYLCASSFLTGNNYGYTFGSGTRLTVV.